The 20 T cell receptor beta chains below all came from one sample that was sequenced in a study of cytomegalovirus exposure and HLA in healthy donors. The PCR used 60 Vbeta and 13 Jbeta primers. Method: immunoSEQ multiplex PCR; TCRdb's copy keeps in-frame clones and lacks some. The sample lists under 250,000 clones; about 85% were seen once. Sequencing was carried out using PBMCs. The source is a human donor in good health.

The genes are TRBV28 and TRBJ2-7, with a weak D call TRBD1 (5 bases). V was clipped by 7 bases and J by 1 base, with 8 bases between them. Germline V gene lookup returns CDR1 MDHEN and CDR2 SYDVKM. The CDR3 contains 12 residues. The CDR3 sequence: CASISGSYEQYF. The CDR3 DNA is TGTGCCAGCATATCAGGGTCCTACGAGCAGTACTTC.

The chain uses TRBV15 and TRBJ2-1; 8 bases align to TRBD2. Germline CDR1 LNHNV, CDR2 YYDKDF (reference sequence). The CDR3 extends over 16 amino acids. The J segment lost 1 base and the V segment lost 5 bases, leaving 7 bases of the junction unmatched. The CDR3 region is CATSGYSGTSYNEQFF. Here the CDR3 DNA reads TGTGCCACCAGCGGATATAGCGGGACTTCCTACAATGAGCAGTTCTTC.

The chain uses TRBV6-1 and TRBJ2-6; no reliable D call. Trimming removed 2 bases from V and 0 bases from J, with 8 bases in between. From germline, CDR1 is MNHNS and CDR2 SASEGT. This CDR3 is built from 16 residues. Written as DNA, the CDR3 is TGTGCCAGCAGTGAATACAGCAGCTCTGGGGCCAACGTCCTGACTTTC. This sequence encodes CASSEYSSSGANVLTF.

The chain is built from TRBV12-5 and TRBJ2-1; 10 bases agree with TRBD2. The J segment lost 8 bases and the V segment lost 2 bases, leaving 6 bases of the junction unmatched. This CDR3 has 15 residues. Germline V gives CDR1 LGHNT, CDR2 FRNRAP. The CDR3 DNA follows: TGTGCTAGTGGTTTGCGGACTAGCGGCGGCGATGAGCAGTTCTTC. Translation: CASGLRTSGGDEQFF.

The chain employs TRBV1 and TRBJ2-5; the table assigns TRBD2, which was not confirmed against the DNA. TRBV1 is designated a pseudogene. The CDR3 totals 16 residues. CDR3 sequence: CTSPGRREGCVETQYF. DNA for the CDR3: TGCACCAGCCCCGGAAGGCGGGAGGGTTGTGTAGAGACCCAGTACTTC.

The chain is built from TRBV5-4 and TRBJ2-3; 7 bases are a match to TRBD2. Germline-derived CDR1 and CDR2 are SGHNT and YYREEE (reference sequence). After removal of 0 bases from V and 0 bases from J, the junction contained 4 bases not matched to a gene. CDR3 length equals 16 residues. The chain's CDR3 is CASSLVSGASTDTQYF. CDR3 coding DNA: TGTGCCAGCAGCTTGGTAAGCGGGGCTAGCACAGATACGCAGTATTTT.

The V call is TRBV6-1, the J call TRBJ1-5; perhaps TRBD1 as D (6 bases). V was trimmed by 1 base and J by 6 bases, leaving 13 bases between them. Germline CDR1 is MNHNS and CDR2 is SASEGT. The CDR3 spans 15 residues. The CDR3 is CASSEVLQGSQPQHF. For the CDR3, the DNA is TGTGCCAGCAGTGAAGTGTTACAGGGAAGTCAGCCCCAGCATTTT.

This chain joins TRBV19 and TRBJ1-2, with 11 bases that match TRBD1. Unmatched junction bases numbered 9, after V lost 8 bases and J lost 4 bases. The CDR3 loop spans 15 amino acids. CDR1 is LNHDA, CDR2 SQIVND, per germline (reference sequence). The CDR3 loop is CASQTRTGGIYGYTF. The CDR3 nucleotides are TGTGCCAGTCAAACTCGGACAGGGGGCATCTATGGCTACACCTTC.

The rearrangement links TRBV11-2 to TRBJ2-7; 11 bases are shared with TRBD2. Trimming removed 5 bases from V and 2 bases from J; junction bases left unmatched: 2. The germline gives CDR1 SGHAT, CDR2 FQNNGV. The CDR3 is 14 residues long. The CDR3 region is CASSPTSGTYEQYF. The CDR3 nucleotides read TGTGCCAGCAGCCCGACTAGCGGGACCTACGAGCAGTACTTC.

The genes are TRBV6-5 and TRBJ2-5, with 8 bases aligning to TRBD1. In germline, CDR1 is MNHEY, CDR2 SVGAGI. V shed 4 bases, J shed 7 bases, and the junction held 11 bases outside the gene matches. The CDR3 extends over 15 amino acids. CDR3 sequence reads: CASSLWGQGAMTQYF. DNA for the CDR3: TGTGCCAGCAGTTTATGGGGGCAGGGGGCGATGACCCAGTACTTC.

Regarding this clone: Within the sample, other DNA sequences also encode this same CDR3. The CDR3 DNA is TGTGCCAGCAGTCCCAGACAGGGGACGAGCACAGATACGCAGTATTTT. Translating gives CASSPRQGTSTDTQYF. The V gene is TRBV6-6, the J gene TRBJ2-3, with TRBD1 identical over 8 bases. V shed 5 bases and J 0 bases; nucleotides not matched to a gene: 7. Per the germline V gene, CDR1 is MNHNY and CDR2 is SVGAGI (reference sequence). The CDR3 has 16 residues.

The chain employs TRBV28 and TRBJ1-2; a possible D gene is TRBD1 (6 bases). The germline V gene encodes CDR1 MDHEN and CDR2 SYDVKM. This CDR3 spans 18 amino acids. Trimming pared 0 bases from V and 2 bases from J, leaving 19 bases between. This chain's CDR3 is CASSLWMSAGAQNYGYTF. As DNA, the CDR3 is TGTGCCAGCAGTTTATGGATGTCGGCAGGGGCTCAGAACTATGGCTACACCTTC.

This chain connects TRBV27 to TRBJ2-2; D is ambiguous. Germline V CDR1 and CDR2: MNHEY, SMNVEV (reference sequence). This CDR3 is built from 14 residues. V lost 2 bases and J 7 bases, leaving 11 bases between the germline ends. This chain's CDR3 is CASSLRRRIGELFF. The CDR3 bases are TGTGCCAGCAGTTTACGAAGGCGGATCGGGGAGCTGTTTTTT.

In this sample, this clone turned up once. The rearrangement uses TRBV28 and TRBJ2-7, with a possible D match to TRBD2 (5 bases). The germline V gene encodes CDR1 MDHEN and CDR2 SYDVKM. The CDR3 is 14 amino acids. The ends were cut back, 8 bases at V and 2 bases at J, with 16 bases in the middle. Here the CDR3 DNA reads TGTGCCAGCCGAGACCCCGGGGTGGCCTACGAGCAGTACTTC. Residues: CASRDPGVAYEQYF.

The CDR3 spells CASSREAASTDTQYF. The CDR3 nucleotides read TGTGCCAGCTCACGAGAAGCGGCTAGCACAGATACGCAGTATTTT. The gene calls are TRBV18 and TRBJ2-3; TRBD2 is a possible D gene (5 bases). The CDR3 spans 15 residues. Germline CDR1 reads KGHSH; CDR2 reads LQKENI. Trimming removed 4 bases at V and 0 bases at J, with 11 bases between.

The genes are TRBV19 and TRBJ2-7; a possible D gene is TRBD1 (6 bases). This CDR3 is built from 15 residues. Germline CDR1 reads LNHDA; CDR2 reads SQIVND (reference sequence). V was cut by 4 bases and J by 5 bases, with 18 bases left in between. This chain's CDR3 is CASSTQGGGNNEQYF. The DNA for the CDR3 is TGTGCCAGTAGTACCCAGGGTGGGGGCAATAACGAGCAGTACTTC.

Details on this clone: The same CDR3 can be traced to other DNA sequences in this sample. The chain employs TRBV5-1 and TRBJ2-3; the match to TRBD2 covers 8 bases. The germline gives CDR1 SGHRS, CDR2 YFSETQ. J lost 1 base, V lost 6 bases, and 4 bases had no gene match. This CDR3 is built from 14 residues. DNA of the CDR3: TGCGCCAGCACCCAGACTAGCGGCACAGATACGCAGTATTTT. Translated: CASTQTSGTDTQYF. Full variable domain (rest looked up from reference TRBV5-1 and TRBJ2-3): KAGVTQTPRYLIKTRGQQVTLSCSPISGHRSVSWYQQTPGQGLQFLFEYFSETQRNKGNFPGRFSGRQFSNSRSEMNVSTLELGDSALYLCASTQTSGTDTQYFGPGTRLTVL.

The DNA for the CDR3 is TGTGCCAGCAGCACCGGAGCGGGAGAGTACCAAGAGACCCAGTACTTC. It specifies CASSTGAGEYQETQYF. The chain uses TRBV5-5 and TRBJ2-5; 8 bases are shared with TRBD2. Germline CDR1 SGHKS, CDR2 YYEKEE (reference sequence). This CDR3 has 16 residues. V shed 4 bases, J shed 0 bases, and the junction held 8 bases outside the gene matches.

The gene calls are TRBV2 and TRBJ2-5, with D perhaps matching TRBD2 (7 bases). The CDR3 has 14 residues. Germline assignment: CDR1 SNHLY and CDR2 FYNNEI. V was trimmed by 7 bases and J by 1 base, leaving 13 bases between them. The CDR3 DNA reads as TGTGCCAGCAATCGGGGGGCGGGCCAAGAGACCCAGTACTTC. It translates to CASNRGAGQETQYF.

This clone was observed a handful of times. The V gene is TRBV6-5, the J gene TRBJ2-1; 8 nucleotides line up with TRBD2. The germline V gene encodes CDR1 MNHEY and CDR2 SVGAGI. The length of the CDR3 is 16 residues. The junction had 7 bases not matched to a gene; V was cut back by 0 bases and J by 6 bases. The CDR3 region has the DNA TGTGCCAGCAGTTACTCGACCGGGACTAGTGTCAATGAGCAGTTCTTC. This encodes CASSYSTGTSVNEQFF.